What follows are 27 T cell receptor beta chains derived from one specimen sequenced in a study of shared clonotypes between healthy human individuals. The protocol was immunoSEQ multiplex PCR, while the TCRdb copy is restricted to in-frame clones and leaves out a portion. Of some 1,100,000 clones listed, around 78% were seen once; the top ten hold roughly 0.56%. The specimen sequenced was memory CD4+ T cells from PBMCs. Subset described: CD45RA-negative fraction. The receptors come from a man between 18 and 29 years old in good health. Some clones in this sample may be carry-over from other donors' samples.

The chain employs TRBV30 and TRBJ2-4, with 7 nucleotides matching TRBD1. V trimming: 2 bases; J trimming: 0 bases; junction bases outside the gene matches: 4. This CDR3 region has 15 residues. In germline, CDR1 is GTSNPN, CDR2 SVGIG (reference sequence). The DNA of the CDR3 is TGTGCCTGGAGTCGGGACAGACTAGCCAAAAACATTCAGTACTTC. Encoded protein: CAWSRDRLAKNIQYF.

The CDR3 here is CASSPRQGGTAGELFF. In nucleotides, the CDR3 is TGTGCCAGCTCACCACGACAGGGTGGGACGGCCGGGGAGCTGTTTTTT. The genes are TRBV18 and TRBJ2-2; 7 bases fit TRBD1. Trimming at V came to 1 base and at J to 6 bases, leaving 8 bases not matched to a gene. This CDR3 spans 16 amino acids. Germline V gene lookup returns CDR1 KGHSH and CDR2 LQKENI.

The chain combines TRBV18 with TRBJ2-3; D is possibly TRBD1 or TRBD2 (5 bases each). The germline V and J ends were trimmed by 1 base and 1 base, with 15 bases remaining between them. Germline V gives CDR1 KGHSH, CDR2 LQKENI. This CDR3 contains 17 residues. CDR3 sequence: CASSPRGPRHGTDTQYF. DNA of the CDR3: TGTGCCAGCTCACCACGGGGACCCCGACACGGCACAGATACGCAGTATTTT.

The chain combines TRBV18 with TRBJ2-1; 9 bases align to TRBD1. The CDR3 runs to 16 residues. Germline V gives CDR1 KGHSH, CDR2 LQKENI. Trimming removed 2 bases from V and 5 bases from J; junction bases left unmatched: 7. The CDR3 DNA reads as TGTGCCAGCTCACCATCCCGGGACAGGGTTAACAATGAGCAGTTCTTC. Translating gives CASSPSRDRVNNEQFF.

This clone occurred a few times. The chain's CDR3 is CASSLVARDQGDEQYF. CDR3 DNA: TGTGCCAGCAGCTTAGTTGCGCGGGACCAGGGGGACGAGCAGTACTTC. The gene calls are TRBV7-8 and TRBJ2-7; tentatively, D is TRBD1 (7 bases). Looked up from germline, CDR1 is SGHVS and CDR2 is FQNEAQ. This CDR3 contains 16 residues. Trimming shortened V by 1 base and J by 5 bases, and 18 bases separated the two germline ends.

The chain links TRBV6-1 to TRBJ2-2; TRBD1 aligns across 7 bases. The CDR3 is made up of 13 amino acids. Germline V gives CDR1 MNHNS, CDR2 SASEGT. V shed 11 bases, J shed 4 bases, and the junction held 7 bases outside the gene matches. The CDR3 DNA reads TGTGCCTTACAGGGGTTTAGCACCGGGGAGCTGTTTTTT. It is translated as CALQGFSTGELFF.

The CDR3 nucleotides read TGTGCCAGCAGCAAAGCGAGGAAAATAAAACTCGGGGGTGAGCAGTTCTTC. It specifies CASSKARKIKLGGEQFF. The chain recombines TRBV21-1 with TRBJ2-1; TRBD2, the table's D call, lacks a check against the DNA. TRBV21-1 is reported as a pseudogene. The CDR3 covers 17 residues.

The chain has TRBV4-2 and TRBJ2-5; 10 bases map to TRBD2. The CDR3 spans 15 residues. The V segment lost 1 base and the J segment 6 bases; nucleotides outside the gene matches: 5. The germline V gene encodes CDR1 LGHNA and CDR2 YNFKEQ. CDR3 region: CASSQVLAGAKTQYF. In DNA, the CDR3 is TGTGCCAGCAGCCAAGTTCTAGCGGGAGCAAAGACCCAGTACTTC.

The chain links TRBV6-6 to TRBJ2-1, with TRBD2 matching over 7 bases. The ends lost 2 bases at V and 6 bases at J; junction bases unmatched: 7. CDR3 length: 15 amino acids. The germline gives CDR1 MNHNY, CDR2 SVGAGI (reference sequence). CDR3 sequence reads: CASSYGRGMGNEQFF. Written as DNA, the CDR3 is TGTGCCAGCAGTTACGGGCGGGGGATGGGCAATGAGCAGTTCTTC.

J is TRBJ1-1 and V is TRBV7-8; no reliable D call. This CDR3 is 14 amino acids long. Deletions cut 1 base from V and 7 bases from J, with 13 bases between. From germline, CDR1 is SGHVS and CDR2 FQNEAQ. The CDR3 here is CASSLGPPGGEAFF. In DNA form, the CDR3 reads TGTGCCAGCAGCTTAGGCCCCCCGGGCGGTGAAGCTTTCTTT.

On this clone itself: At the DNA level, this CDR3 is encoded by other sequences in the same sample as well. This rearrangement joins TRBV2 to TRBJ2-7; D could derive from TRBD1 or TRBD2 (5 bases each). V lost 7 bases and J lost 4, with 14 bases in between. The CDR3 totals 13 residues. Germline V lookup: CDR1 SNHLY, CDR2 FYNNEI. The CDR3 nucleotides are TGTGCCAGCAAAGGGGACGGCGGGTACGAGCAGTACTTC. Translation: CASKGDGGYEQYF.

V and J are TRBV6-5 and TRBJ2-4; 7 bases are shared with TRBD1. The length of the CDR3 is 14 residues. The junction had 7 bases not matched to a gene; V was cut back by 6 bases and J by 5 bases. Germline CDR1 is MNHEY and CDR2 is SVGAGI. The CDR3 DNA reads as TGTGCCAGCAGCCGACAGGGCACCCAAAACATTCAGTACTTC. Amino acids: CASSRQGTQNIQYF.

V is TRBV19 and J is TRBJ1-1; D unclear. Germline V CDR1 and CDR2: LNHDA, SQIVND (reference sequence). This CDR3 contains 14 residues. The V end was cut by 1 base, the J end by 3 bases, with 9 bases between. The CDR3 DNA reads as TGTGCCAGTAGTATAGGTACGGCTGACACTGAAGCTTTCTTT. Protein sequence: CASSIGTADTEAFF.

The chain recombines TRBV5-4 with TRBJ1-1; D gene ambiguous. The CDR3 is 15 amino acids. Trimming removed 2 bases at V and 0 bases at J, with 11 bases between. CDR1 is SGHNT and CDR2 is YYREEE in the germline V gene (reference sequence). The CDR3 here is CASSFRGDMNTEAFF. CDR3 bases: TGTGCCAGCAGCTTCCGCGGAGATATGAACACTGAAGCTTTCTTT.

Concerning this clone itself: Other DNA sequences within the sample encode an identical CDR3. The chain is built from TRBV29-1 and TRBJ1-2; 8 nucleotides match TRBD1. The CDR3 is 12 amino acids. Germline V CDR1 and CDR2: SQVTM, ANQGSEA. Trimming cost V 4 bases and J 4 bases; bases outside gene matches: 2. This CDR3 is CSVGTGSYGYTF. DNA for the CDR3: TGCAGCGTTGGGACAGGGAGCTATGGCTACACCTTC.

The rearrangement uses TRBV21-1 and TRBJ2-1; the DNA was not compared with TRBD2, the D call given in the table. TRBV21-1 is classified as a pseudogene. The CDR3 extends over 15 amino acids. As DNA, the CDR3 is TGTGCCAACCCTATAGCGGGAGGGGGGCTCAATGAGCAGTTCTTC. Protein sequence: CANPIAGGGLNEQFF.

This clone was observed a few times. This specimen includes other DNA sequences encoding the same CDR3. The chain employs TRBV5-4 and TRBJ2-3; 7 bases are shared with TRBD2. Looked up from germline, CDR1 is SGHNT and CDR2 is YYREEE (reference sequence). The CDR3 sequence is 14 residues long. J lost 1 base, V lost 1 base, and 0 bases had no gene match. Here the CDR3 reads CASSLTSGTDTQYF. CDR3 bases: TGTGCCAGCAGCTTGACTAGCGGCACAGATACGCAGTATTTT.

CDR3 region: CASSLLGQGARELFF. As DNA, the CDR3 is TGTGCCAGCAGTTTATTGGGACAGGGGGCGCGGGAGCTGTTTTTT. This sequence joins TRBV28 and TRBJ2-2, with 12 bases fitting TRBD1. Germline V gene data show CDR1 as MDHEN and CDR2 as SYDVKM. This CDR3 is built from 15 residues. V was pared by 1 base and J by 9 bases, with 3 bases of the junction left unmatched.

This clone has ten or more counts. This chain uses TRBV28 with TRBJ2-2; D uncertain. The CDR3 consists of 13 residues. Looked up from germline, CDR1 is MDHEN and CDR2 is SYDVKM. V was clipped by 6 bases and J by 1 base, with 6 bases between them. CDR3 region: CASRMQNTGELFF. CDR3 nucleotides: TGTGCCAGCAGGATGCAGAACACCGGGGAGCTGTTTTTT.

The chain employs TRBV6-6 and TRBJ2-2, with D maybe TRBD1 (6 bases). V lost 5 bases and J lost 4, with 17 bases in between. Germline assignment: CDR1 MNHNY and CDR2 SVGAGI (reference sequence). The CDR3 covers 16 residues. The CDR3 here is CASSPGQGSGTGELFF. The CDR3 DNA is TGTGCCAGCAGTCCTGGGCAGGGGTCAGGCACCGGGGAGCTGTTTTTT.

This clone was found a few times. The gene calls are TRBV27 and TRBJ2-7; TRBD2 matches 13 bases. V was pared by 5 bases and J by 5 bases, with 6 bases of the junction left unmatched. In germline, CDR1 is MNHEY, CDR2 SMNVEV (reference sequence). This CDR3 region has 15 residues. The CDR3 DNA is TGTGCCAGCAGTCGACTAGCGGGGGGTTCCCACGAGCAGTACTTC. Residues: CASSRLAGGSHEQYF.

This clone was seen once. This may come from a read error, since a much larger clone is one base off. Other DNA sequences in the sample encode the same CDR3. This chain joins TRBV5-1 and TRBJ2-5, with 8 bases identical to TRBD1. V lost 0 bases to trimming and J lost 0 bases; unmatched junction nucleotides: 1. Looked up from germline, CDR1 is SGHRS and CDR2 is YFSETQ. The length of the CDR3 is 15 residues. The CDR3 bases are TGCGCCAGCAGCTTGGGACAGGGGAACCAAGAGACCCAGTACTTC. Protein sequence: CASSLGQGNQETQYF.

This clone was recorded only once. A read error likely explains this, since a far larger clone differs by one base. This sample also contains other DNA sequences that code for the same CDR3. The chain has TRBV7-8 and TRBJ1-2; D perhaps matches TRBD1 (5 bases). The CDR3 extends over 12 amino acids. Germline V CDR1 and CDR2: SGHVS, FQNEAQ. V lost 4 bases, J lost 2 bases, and 5 bases lay in between. CDR3 residues: CASSSGNYGYTF. The CDR3 DNA is TGTGCCAGCAGCTCAGGGAACTATGGCTACACCTTC. Based on the CDR3 plus reference TRBV7-8 and TRBJ1-2, the full variable domain is GAGVSQSPRYKVAKRGQDVALRCDPISGHVSLFWYQQALGQGPEFLTYFQNEAQLDKSGLPSDRFFAERPEGSVSTLKIQRTQQEDSAVYLCASSSGNYGYTFGSGTRLTVV.

This clone was seen only a few times. V and J are TRBV7-9 and TRBJ2-7; D remains unclear. V was trimmed by 5 bases and J by 3 bases, leaving 11 bases between them. Looked up from germline, CDR1 is SEHNR and CDR2 is FQNEAQ (reference sequence). The CDR3 has 13 residues. The CDR3 protein is CASSLWADYEQYF. CDR3 nucleotide sequence: TGTGCCAGCAGCCTGTGGGCCGACTACGAGCAGTACTTC.

This clone was recorded a few times. V and J are TRBV28 and TRBJ1-2; D is ambiguous. Germline V gives CDR1 MDHEN, CDR2 SYDVKM. The CDR3 length is 12 residues. Trimming cost V 6 bases and J 4 bases, with 9 bases left between them. The CDR3 spells CASSQRGYGYTF. The CDR3, as DNA: TGTGCCAGCAGCCAGCGGGGCTATGGCTACACCTTC.

This clone was seen only a few times. This sequence joins TRBV9 and TRBJ2-7; no clear D. This CDR3 is built from 15 residues. Germline V gene sequence: CDR1 SGDLS, CDR2 YYNGEE. Trimming removed 0 bases at V and 2 bases at J, with 12 bases between. CDR3 coding DNA: TGTGCCAGCAGCGTAGATTCCGCGGCGACCTACGAGCAGTACTTC. It yields the protein CASSVDSAATYEQYF.

The CDR3 here is CASSMRRGDTQYF. CDR3 DNA sequence: TGCGCCAGCAGCATGCGGAGAGGGGATACGCAGTATTTT. The chain joins TRBV5-1 to TRBJ2-3, with D perhaps TRBD2 (5 bases). The CDR3 extends over 13 amino acids. Trimming pared 4 bases from V and 6 bases from J, leaving 12 bases between. Germline V gene lookup returns CDR1 SGHRS and CDR2 YFSETQ.